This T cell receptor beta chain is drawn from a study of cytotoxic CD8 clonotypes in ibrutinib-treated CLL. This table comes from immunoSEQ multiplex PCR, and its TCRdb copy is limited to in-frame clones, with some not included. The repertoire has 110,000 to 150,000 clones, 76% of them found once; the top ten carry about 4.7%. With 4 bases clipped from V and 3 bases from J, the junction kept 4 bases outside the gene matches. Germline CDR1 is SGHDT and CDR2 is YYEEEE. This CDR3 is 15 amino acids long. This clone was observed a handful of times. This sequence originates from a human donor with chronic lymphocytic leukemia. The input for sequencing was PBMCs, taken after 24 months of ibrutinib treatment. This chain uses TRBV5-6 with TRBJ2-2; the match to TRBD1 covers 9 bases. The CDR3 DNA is TGTGCCAGCAGCGGGTGGGACAGGGACACCGGGGAGCTGTTTTTT. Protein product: CASSGWDRDTGELFF. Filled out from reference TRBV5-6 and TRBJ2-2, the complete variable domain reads DAGVTQSPTHLIKTRGQQVTLRCSPKSGHDTVSWYQQALGQGPQFIFQYYEEEERQRGNFPDRFSGHQFPNYSSELNVNALLLGDSALYLCASSGWDRDTGELFFGEGSRLTVL.